Listed below are T cell receptor beta chains from one sample, sequenced in a study of T cell repertoires in cytomegalovirus infection. TCRdb called the reads again in MiXCR, with one record for every CDR3 protein. This table has approximately 180,000 distinct CDR3 sequences, about a sixth appearing once. Sequenced input: CD8+ T cells from PBMCs. All receptors come from a human donor in good health (CMV status not recorded). Some clones in this sample may be carry-over from other donors' samples. CDR3s include the opening cysteine and the closing phenylalanine or tryptophan. The D gene is left open where the match is weak. Some rows have no size entry. The others give once, few or many, or a class for an expanded clone.

>TRBD1|TRBV12-3/TRBV12-4|.|TRBJ1-5
TGTGCCAGCAGTGGCAGGGGGCTCAATCAGCCCCAGCATTTT
CASSGRGLNQPQHF
>TRBD1|TRBV12-3/TRBV12-4|.|TRBJ2-7
TGTGCCAGCAGTCCGGGGACAGGGGGAATCGACGAGCAGTACTTC
CASSPGTGGIDEQYF
>TRBD2|TRBV7-2|many|TRBJ2-1
TGTGCCAGCAGCCCTCGAGCGGGGGGGCTTAATGAGCAGTTCTTC
CASSPRAGGLNEQFF
>.|TRBV27|.|TRBJ2-2
TGTGCCAGCAGTTTCCAAACCGGGGAGCTGTTTTTT
CASSFQTGELFF
>.|TRBV12-5|.|TRBJ2-7
TGTGCTAGTGGTTTGGTGGGACGAGGGGTGACTAGCTACGAGCAGTACTTC
CASGLVGRGVTSYEQYF
>.|TRBV6-6|.|TRBJ2-5
TGTGCCAGCAGTTCCGGGACCTCTGAGTACTTC
CASSSGTSEYF
>TRBD1|TRBV27|few|TRBJ2-1
TGTGCCAGCTACGGGGGACAGGGCAGCTACAATGAGCAGTTCTTC
CASYGGQGSYNEQFF
>TRBD1|TRBV6-5|.|TRBJ2-7
TGTGCCAGCAGTTACTCGGGACAGGGCTACGAGCAGTACTTC
CASSYSGQGYEQYF
>TRBD2|TRBV27|few|TRBJ2-7
TGTGCCAGCAGTCCCTCGAGAGGAGGGACTAGCTACGAGCAGTACTTC
CASSPSRGGTSYEQYF
>.|TRBV7-2|few|TRBJ1-5
TGTGCCAGCAGCTTAGGAAGGCCGGCGAGCAATCAGCCCCAGCATTTT
CASSLGRPASNQPQHF
>.|TRBV29-1|few|TRBJ1-2
TGCAGCGTTGAGCCCGGCCGGGGCCCTAACTATGGCTACACCTTC
CSVEPGRGPNYGYTF
>.|TRBV13|few|TRBJ2-7
TGTGCCAGCAGCTCCCCGGGTGCCCCCTCCTACGAGCAGTACTTC
CASSSPGAPSYEQYF
>TRBD1|TRBV4-3|.|TRBJ1-4
TGCGCCAGCAGCCAAGGGGACAGCTATAATGAAAAACTGTTTTTT
CASSQGDSYNEKLFF
>.|TRBV14|few|TRBJ1-2
TGTGCCAGCAGCCCACTTAGTAACTATGGCTACACCTTC
CASSPLSNYGYTF
>.|TRBV7-9|few|TRBJ1-1
TGTGCCAGCAGCCTCTCCCACATGAACACTGAAGCTTTCTTT
CASSLSHMNTEAFF
>TRBD1|TRBV5-4|few|TRBJ1-2
TGTGCCAGCAGCCGAGGACAGGGCGACGGCTACACCTTC
CASSRGQGDGYTF
>.|TRBV20-1|.|TRBJ2-5
TGCAGTGCTAGATCCGGGGACTTGCCGTACCAAGAGACCCAGTACTTC
CSARSGDLPYQETQYF
>.|TRBV29-1|.|TRBJ2-1
TGCAGCGTATCGTGGCGGGGGCGCATCGGGGAGCAGTTCTTC
CSVSWRGRIGEQFF
>.|TRBV12-3/TRBV12-4|.|TRBJ1-2
TGTGCCAGCACCTTAGATGGGGGCTATGGCTACACCTTC
CASTLDGGYGYTF
>.|TRBV12-3/TRBV12-4|.|TRBJ2-3
TGTGCCAGCAGTTTAGGGCACGGCACAGATACGCAGTATTTT
CASSLGHGTDTQYF
>TRBD2|TRBV7-8|few|TRBJ2-7
TGTGCCAGCCGGGGGGGGCCCTACGAGCAGTACTTC
CASRGGPYEQYF
>TRBD1|TRBV2|few|TRBJ2-1
TGTGCCATAATGGGGACAGGGTACAATGAGCAGTTCTTC
CAIMGTGYNEQFF
>.|TRBV6-2/TRBV6-3|.|TRBJ2-1
TGTGCCAGCACCGCCGAGGGGGGCGCCTACAATGAGCAGTTCTTC
CASTAEGGAYNEQFF
>.|TRBV6-2/TRBV6-3|few|TRBJ2-7
TGTGCCAGCAGTTACTTGATGGGGAAGTCCTACGAGCAGTACTTC
CASSYLMGKSYEQYF
>.|TRBV14|.|TRBJ1-4
TGTGCCAGCAGCCAAGACCGACAGGAGCCTGAAAAACTGTTTTTT
CASSQDRQEPEKLFF
>.|TRBV7-8|many|TRBJ1-2
TGTGCCAGCAGCTCTGGAGGGACTTATGGCTACACCTTC
CASSSGGTYGYTF